The 14 T cell receptor beta chains listed next were all sequenced from one sample in a study of CD8+CD57+ T cells in acquired aplastic anemia. TCR beta VDJ combinations and CDR3 sequences were profiled from genomic DNA. In TCRdb, the reads were re-called with MiXCR into one record per CDR3 protein. This sample has about 150,000 distinct CDR3 sequences, with approximately 52% found just once. The patients chosen for sequencing had shown expansion of CD8+CD57+ cells (detected by flow cytometry). Sequencing input: sorted CD4+, CD8+, or CD8+CD57+ T cells (not recorded which) from PBMCs. These TCRs come from a human donor with aplastic anemia.

This clonotype was observed a single time. V gene TRBV14 combines with J gene TRBJ1-6, with D perhaps TRBD1 (5 bases). Trimming took 1 base from V and 9 from J, leaving 13 bases between them. CDR3 length: 15 residues. Germline V gene lookup returns CDR1 SGHDN and CDR2 FVKESK. The CDR3 coding sequence is TGTGCCAGCAGCCAAGTATGGGACGGGCGTTCACCCCTCCACTTT. As protein: CASSQVWDGRSPLHF.

This chain joins TRBV20-1 and TRBJ2-3, with 11 positions matching TRBD2. CDR1 is DFQATT and CDR2 is SNEGSKA in the germline V gene (reference sequence). The length of the CDR3 is 14 residues. V dropped 2 bases and J dropped 5; count of bases not matched to a gene: 3. CDR3 DNA sequence: TGCAGTGCTAGAACCGGGACTAGCGGAGATACGCAGTATTTT. It yields the protein CSARTGTSGDTQYF.

This clonotype was counted many times. DNA of the CDR3: TGTGCCAGCAGCTTAACTAGCGGGGGCTCCTACGAGCAGTACTTC. This encodes CASSLTSGGSYEQYF. The rearrangement links TRBV7-2 to TRBJ2-7; 11 bases map to TRBD2. Germline CDR1 and CDR2: SGHTA and FQGNSA. CDR3 size: 15 residues. V shed 2 bases, J shed 0 bases, and the junction held 0 bases outside the gene matches.

V and J are TRBV19 and TRBJ2-7; no clear D. Deletions cut 5 bases from V and 2 bases from J, with 16 bases between. The CDR3 is 15 amino acids. CDR1 is LNHDA and CDR2 is SQIVND in the germline V gene (reference sequence). The CDR3 coding sequence is TGTGCCAGTAGTTTTTCAGGTACACCCACCTACGAGCAGTACTTC. It yields the protein CASSFSGTPTYEQYF.

The chain employs TRBV29-1 and TRBJ2-2; D remains unclear. Germline-derived CDR1 and CDR2 are SQVTM and ANQGSEA. The CDR3 loop spans 10 amino acids. Deletions cut 5 bases from V and 7 bases from J, with 5 bases between. CDR3 residues: CSVLVGELFF. CDR3 DNA: TGCAGCGTTTTGGTCGGGGAGCTGTTTTTT.

V and J are TRBV24-1 and TRBJ2-7, with D hard to call. The CDR3 has 13 amino acids. The V end was cut by 9 bases, the J end by 9 bases, with 20 bases between. Germline loops: CDR1 KGHDR, CDR2 SFDVKD. CDR3 residues: CATGPTAYLGQYF. CDR3 DNA: TGTGCCACCGGACCCACGGCCTACCTCGGGCAGTACTTC.

This chain links TRBV2 with TRBJ2-3; 9 positions match TRBD2. Germline lookup yields CDR1 SNHLY and CDR2 FYNNEI. The CDR3 has 15 residues. V dropped 7 bases and J dropped 0; count of bases not matched to a gene: 5. In DNA form, the CDR3 reads TGTGCCAGCAACAGACTAGCGGCTAGCACAGATACGCAGTATTTT. Residues: CASNRLAASTDTQYF.

On this clonotype itself: The CDR3 does not end in the conserved phenylalanine or tryptophan, so this is likely a read error. In DNA, the CDR3 is TGTGCCAGCAGCCCAGGGGACAGGGTTGAGCAGTTCGTC. Protein: CASSPGDRVEQFV. V gene TRBV5-5 combines with J gene TRBJ2-1; 9 bases align to TRBD1. This CDR3 is 13 amino acids long. Germline CDR1 reads SGHKS; CDR2 reads YYEKEE (reference sequence). V trimming: 4 bases; J trimming: 9 bases; junction bases outside the gene matches: 5.

The chain is built from TRBV30 and TRBJ1-2, with D perhaps TRBD1 (5 bases). The CDR3 has 16 residues. From germline, CDR1 is GTSNPN and CDR2 SVGIG (reference sequence). Deletions cut 0 bases from V and 5 bases from J, with 19 bases between. CDR3 bases: TGTGCCTGGAGTGTACCTTACCTAAGGGGAATATATGGCTACACCTTC. Translating it yields CAWSVPYLRGIYGYTF.

This clonotype was seen at least ten times. V usage is TRBV29-1 and J usage is TRBJ1-2, with D maybe TRBD1 (6 bases). V was shortened by 3 bases and J by 4 bases, with 9 bases between the two germline ends. The CDR3 runs 12 residues. Germline V gives CDR1 SQVTM, CDR2 ANQGSEA. CDR3 sequence: CSVDGRGYGYTF. As DNA, the CDR3 is TGCAGCGTTGACGGCAGGGGCTATGGCTACACCTTC.

The chain recombines TRBV20-1 with TRBJ2-7, with D tentatively TRBD2 (7 bases). CDR1 DFQATT and CDR2 SNEGSKA come from the germline V gene (reference sequence). Between the trimmed V and J ends, which lost 6 bases and 2 bases, there was a span of 17 bases. The CDR3 totals 14 residues. In DNA, the CDR3 is TGCAGTGCCATTCCGGGGGGCCGGACCTACGAGCAGTACTTC. As protein: CSAIPGGRTYEQYF.

The V gene is TRBV27, the J gene TRBJ2-1; D ambiguous. The CDR3 has 13 amino acids. Trimming pared 3 bases from V and 9 bases from J, leaving 12 bases between. The germline CDR1 and CDR2 sequences are MNHEY and SMNVEV (reference sequence). The CDR3: CASSFNSAVEQFF. The CDR3 nucleotides are TGTGCCAGCAGTTTTAACTCTGCGGTTGAGCAGTTCTTC.

The V call is TRBV15, the J call TRBJ2-2; tentatively, D is TRBD2 (5 bases). The CDR3 consists of 15 residues. Germline CDR1 LNHNV, CDR2 YYDKDF (reference sequence). Trimming took 0 bases from V and 7 from J, leaving 12 bases between them. The CDR3 here is CATSRDPGIVGELFF. CDR3 DNA sequence: TGTGCCACCAGCAGAGACCCGGGGATCGTCGGGGAGCTGTTTTTT.

This clonotype appeared many times. Written as DNA, the CDR3 is TGTGCCAGCAGCTTAGCTGACAGGGGGCGGGAAAAACTGTTTTTT. Protein product: CASSLADRGREKLFF. The rearrangement links TRBV7-9 to TRBJ1-4; TRBD1 matches at 10 bases. The CDR3 is 15 residues long. The ends lost 0 bases at V and 8 bases at J; junction bases unmatched: 3. Germline V gives CDR1 SEHNR, CDR2 FQNEAQ (reference sequence).